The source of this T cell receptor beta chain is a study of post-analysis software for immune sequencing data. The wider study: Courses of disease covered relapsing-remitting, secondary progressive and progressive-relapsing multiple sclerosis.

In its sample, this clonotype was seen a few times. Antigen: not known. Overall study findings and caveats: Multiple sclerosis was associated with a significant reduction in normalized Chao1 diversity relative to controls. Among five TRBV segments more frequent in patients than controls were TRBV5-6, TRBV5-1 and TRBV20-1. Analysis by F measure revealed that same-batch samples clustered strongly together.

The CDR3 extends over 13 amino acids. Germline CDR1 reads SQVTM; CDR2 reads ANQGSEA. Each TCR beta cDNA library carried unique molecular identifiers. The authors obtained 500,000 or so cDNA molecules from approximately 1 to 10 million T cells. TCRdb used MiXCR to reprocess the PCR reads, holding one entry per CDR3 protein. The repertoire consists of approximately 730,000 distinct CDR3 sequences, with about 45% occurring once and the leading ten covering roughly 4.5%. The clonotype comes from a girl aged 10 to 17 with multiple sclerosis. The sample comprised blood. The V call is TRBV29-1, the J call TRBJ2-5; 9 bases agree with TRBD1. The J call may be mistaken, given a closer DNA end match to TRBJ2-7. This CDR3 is CSVERDRDHEQYF. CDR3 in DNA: TGCAGCGTTGAGAGGGACAGGGACCACGAGCAGTACTTC.